This T cell receptor (beta chain) was identified during a study of cytomegalovirus exposure and HLA in healthy donors. Across the study: Counted in an early data release were roughly 81 million unique TCRs from HLA-typed donors. Genotyping showed around four fifths of over 350 donors falling in the Caucasian-associated ancestry cluster.

Trimming stripped 0 bases from V and 1 base from J, with 7 bases between. From germline, CDR1 is SGHRS and CDR2 YFSETQ. This CDR3 region has 14 residues. In regard to this clone: Its target is unknown.

Points from the study as a whole: It was in a later analysis that TCR association rates were seen to vary by HLA locus, highest for DRB1 and lowest for HLA-C.

PCR amplification relied on 60 Vbeta primers (plus 13 Jbeta primers). Profiled with immunoSEQ multiplex PCR; TCRdb holds only in-frame clones, not every one. The table lists 70,000 to 90,000 clones, 63% of them singletons, with about 15% in the top ten. This rearrangement joins TRBV5-1 to TRBJ1-1; a weak D match, TRBD1 (5 bases). This TCR came from a woman in her thirties or forties in good health and CMV-seropositive. Sequenced sample: PBMCs. In nucleotides, the CDR3 is TGCGCCAGCAGCTTGGACACAGGGAACACTGAAGCTTTCTTT. The encoded protein is CASSLDTGNTEAFF.